One sample yielded the 30 T cell receptor beta chains listed below, sequenced in a study of blood T cell repertoires in COVID-19. This table comes from immunoSEQ multiplex PCR, and its TCRdb copy is limited to in-frame clones, with some not included. The table has 270,000 or so clones, 89% seen once. Sequences were obtained from peripheral blood. Receptors originate from a middle-aged woman who had recovered from COVID-19.

The chain uses TRBV7-2 and TRBJ1-2; 7 nucleotides align to TRBD1. Germline CDR1 is SGHTA and CDR2 is FQGNSA. The CDR3 consists of 15 residues. J was trimmed by 0 bases and V by 3 bases; bases with no gene match: 4. Here the CDR3 reads CASSLDRNSNYGYTF. The CDR3 nucleotides read TGTGCCAGCAGCTTGGACAGGAATTCTAACTATGGCTACACCTTC.

This chain uses TRBV2 with TRBJ1-4; D might be TRBD1 (6 bases). This CDR3 has 14 amino acids. From germline, CDR1 is SNHLY and CDR2 FYNNEI. V lost 5 bases to trimming and J lost 8 bases, with 15 bases between them. The CDR3 spells CASSKQGEKEKLFF. CDR3 DNA: TGTGCCAGCAGTAAACAGGGAGAGAAGGAAAAACTGTTTTTT.

The rearrangement uses TRBV28 and TRBJ2-5; D may be TRBD1 (5 bases). The CDR3 loop spans 14 amino acids. Trimming stripped 7 bases from V and 5 bases from J, with 17 bases between. Per the germline V gene, CDR1 is MDHEN and CDR2 is SYDVKM. The CDR3 reads CASTRASSVETQYF. The CDR3 bases are TGTGCCAGCACCAGGGCGTCGAGCGTCGAGACCCAGTACTTC.

This clone has only a few counts. V and J are TRBV24-1 and TRBJ2-1, with D possibly matching TRBD2 (6 bases). Trimming left V 4 bases short and J 5 bases short, with 20 bases between. The germline V gene encodes CDR1 KGHDR and CDR2 SFDVKD. CDR3 length: 17 residues. The CDR3 coding sequence is TGTGCCACCAGTGAGCCCGACGGGAGAAGAAGTAACAATGAGCAGTTCTTC. Translated: CATSEPDGRRSNNEQFF.

The chain has TRBV30 and TRBJ2-3, with 7 bases lining up with TRBD2. Germline CDR1 and CDR2: GTSNPN and SVGIG (reference sequence). The length of the CDR3 is 12 residues. Unmatched junction bases numbered 5, after V lost 8 bases and J lost 3 bases. CDR3: CARAGPTDTQYF. The CDR3 DNA is TGTGCCCGAGCGGGGCCTACAGATACGCAGTATTTT.

The CDR3 here is CASSLPGLANEQFF. The DNA of the CDR3 is TGTGCCAGCAGTTTACCCGGACTAGCCAATGAGCAGTTCTTC. This chain links TRBV27 with TRBJ2-1, with 8 bases identical to TRBD2. Unmatched junction bases numbered 3, after V lost 2 bases and J lost 6 bases. In germline, CDR1 is MNHEY, CDR2 SMNVEV (reference sequence). CDR3 size: 14 residues.

V usage is TRBV30 and J usage is TRBJ2-2; D is ambiguous. V lost 0 bases and J 4 bases, leaving 9 bases between the germline ends. The CDR3 consists of 14 residues. CDR1 and CDR2 from the germline V gene are GTSNPN and SVGIG (reference sequence). CDR3 protein: CAWSVTLGTGELFF. The CDR3 DNA reads TGTGCCTGGAGTGTAACGCTAGGCACCGGGGAGCTGTTTTTT.

The chain carries TRBV11-3 and TRBJ2-7; no reliable D call. CDR1 is SGHNT, CDR2 YENEEA, per germline. The CDR3 is 12 residues long. The CDR3 here is CASSLNVGRATV. Here the CDR3 DNA reads TGTGCCAGCAGCCTTAATGTGGGCCGCGCCACCGTC.

The chain combines TRBV19 with TRBJ2-2; a possible D gene is TRBD2 (5 bases). CDR1 LNHDA and CDR2 SQIVND come from the germline V gene (reference sequence). Deletions cut 5 bases from V and 3 bases from J, with 10 bases between. The CDR3 has 14 residues. CDR3 amino acids: CASSGGGYTGELFF. CDR3 nucleotides: TGTGCCAGTAGTGGAGGCGGATACACCGGGGAGCTGTTTTTT.

J is TRBJ1-1 and V is TRBV5-1; D is possibly TRBD1 (6 bases). This CDR3 has 14 residues. Germline CDR1 and CDR2: SGHRS and YFSETQ. V shed 1 base and J shed 3 bases, with 10 bases lying between them. CDR3 amino acids: CASSLLGADTEAFF. The CDR3 nucleotides read TGCGCCAGCAGCTTGTTGGGGGCCGACACTGAAGCTTTCTTT.

The chain uses TRBV10-1 and TRBJ2-5; no reliable D call. The CDR3 is 13 amino acids. Germline CDR1 reads WNHNN; CDR2 reads SYGVQD (reference sequence). The V gene lost 4 bases and the J gene lost 3 bases, with 9 bases spanning the gap. This chain's CDR3 is CASSGILEETQYF. The CDR3 region has the DNA TGCGCCAGCAGTGGCATTTTAGAAGAGACCCAGTACTTC.

This rearrangement joins TRBV19 to TRBJ1-4; 7 bases are a match to TRBD1. Trimming cost V 8 bases and J 6 bases; bases outside gene matches: 12. Looked up from germline, CDR1 is LNHDA and CDR2 is SQIVND (reference sequence). The CDR3 runs 15 residues. CDR3 residues: CASSRQGVGYEKLFF. CDR3 bases: TGTGCCAGTTCCCGACAGGGTGTAGGGTATGAAAAACTGTTTTTT.

The chain has TRBV19 and TRBJ1-5; D uncertain. The V and J ends lost 6 bases and 9 bases respectively, with 21 bases between them. This CDR3 spans 15 amino acids. The germline CDR1 and CDR2 sequences are LNHDA and SQIVND (reference sequence). CDR3 bases: TGTGCCAGTAGGGCCCGGCGGGGAGATGTGACGCCCCAGCATTTT. Amino acids: CASRARRGDVTPQHF.

The chain carries TRBV15 and TRBJ2-7; perhaps TRBD1 as D (6 bases). Looked up from germline, CDR1 is LNHNV and CDR2 is YYDKDF (reference sequence). The CDR3 has 13 residues. V gave up 5 bases and J gave up 3 bases, with 11 bases separating them. CDR3 nucleotide sequence: TGTGCCACCAGCCGGGACACCGACTACGAGCAGTACGTC. This codes for CATSRDTDYEQYV.

A few counts support this clone. The genes are TRBV10-3 and TRBJ1-4; maybe TRBD1 (6 bases). With 8 bases removed from V and 5 bases from J, the gap between germline ends came to 12 bases. There are 13 residues in the CDR3. Germline CDR1 is ENHRY and CDR2 is SYGVKD. The CDR3 bases are TGTGCCATCCGACAGGCTCAGAATGAAAAACTGTTTTTT. Protein sequence: CAIRQAQNEKLFF.

The rearrangement joins TRBV3-1 (or the pseudogene TRBV3-2) to TRBJ1-1, with D possibly matching TRBD1 (5 bases). The CDR3 extends over 14 amino acids. Trimming took 3 bases from V and 6 from J, leaving 14 bases between them. Germline CDR1 reads LGHDT; CDR2 reads YNNKEL (reference sequence). This CDR3 reads CASSQASDSSEAFF. The CDR3 DNA follows: TGTGCCAGCAGCCAGGCTAGTGACAGTTCTGAAGCTTTCTTT.

The chain employs TRBV9 and TRBJ2-3; the D is unclear. Per the germline V gene, CDR1 is SGDLS and CDR2 is YYNGEE. Deletions cut 2 bases from V and 0 bases from J, with 7 bases between. The CDR3 totals 14 residues. For the CDR3, the DNA is TGTGCCAGCAGCGTTACAGATAGCACAGATACGCAGTATTTT. Translation gives CASSVTDSTDTQYF.

The V call is TRBV6-2 or TRBV6-3, the J call TRBJ1-1; TRBD1 matches at 10 bases. CDR1 is MNHEY, CDR2 SVGEGT, per germline. The CDR3 totals 12 residues. J gave up 10 bases and V 4 bases, and 3 bases lay outside the gene matches. In DNA form, the CDR3 reads TGTGCCAGCAGTTCCGACAGGGGGCGAGCTTTCTTT. Encoded protein: CASSSDRGRAFF.

The V call is TRBV6-5, the J call TRBJ1-6, with TRBD1 matching over 9 bases. CDR3 length equals 15 residues. Per the germline V gene, CDR1 is MNHEY and CDR2 is SVGAGI. V trimming: 6 bases; J trimming: 9 bases; junction bases outside the gene matches: 9. This CDR3 reads CASSVGQGIGSPLHF. Here the CDR3 DNA reads TGTGCCAGCAGCGTGGGACAGGGAATTGGTTCACCCCTCCACTTT.

This rearrangement joins TRBV19 to TRBJ2-5, with TRBD2 identical over 14 bases. CDR1 and CDR2 (germline): LNHDA, SQIVND (reference sequence). CDR3 length: 17 amino acids. V trimming: 3 bases; J trimming: 4 bases; junction bases outside the gene matches: 7. DNA for the CDR3: TGTGCCAGTAGTATGGCCGGGACTAGCGGGAGAAGAGAGACCCAGTACTTC. As protein: CASSMAGTSGRRETQYF.

V and J are TRBV15 and TRBJ2-7, with 8 bases fitting TRBD1. Germline V gene sequence: CDR1 LNHNV, CDR2 YYDKDF (reference sequence). The length of the CDR3 is 16 residues. The ends lost 0 bases at V and 5 bases at J; junction bases unmatched: 9. CDR3 coding DNA: TGTGCCACCAGCAGAGATCGGGGACAGGCTTCCAACGAGCAGTACTTC. Translation gives CATSRDRGQASNEQYF.

V gene TRBV7-8 combines with J gene TRBJ1-5; 9 nucleotides line up with TRBD1. The CDR3 totals 16 residues. V dropped 4 bases and J dropped 7; count of bases not matched to a gene: 11. The germline CDR1 and CDR2 sequences are SGHVS and FQNEAQ. The CDR3 sequence: CASSSRTGDGLQPQHF. The CDR3, as DNA: TGTGCCAGCAGCTCGCGGACAGGGGATGGTCTCCAGCCCCAGCATTTT. Supplemented by reference TRBV7-8 and TRBJ1-5, the full variable domain reads GAGVSQSPRYKVAKRGQDVALRCDPISGHVSLFWYQQALGQGPEFLTYFQNEAQLDKSGLPSDRFFAERPEGSVSTLKIQRTQQEDSAVYLCASSSRTGDGLQPQHFGDGTRLSIL.

This sequence joins TRBV11-3 and TRBJ2-7; perhaps TRBD2 as D (6 bases). CDR1 and CDR2 (germline): SGHNT, YENEEA. Trimming pared 6 bases from V and 11 bases from J, leaving 20 bases between. This CDR3 comprises 13 residues. In DNA, the CDR3 is TGTGCCAGCAGACCCACCCTGGCTCGGGGGAAGTACGTC. Protein: CASRPTLARGKYV.

J is TRBJ2-5 and V is TRBV2; D is unclear. V lost 3 bases and J lost 1, with 6 bases in between. CDR1 SNHLY and CDR2 FYNNEI come from the germline V gene. This CDR3 is 13 amino acids long. CDR3: CASSDSSQETQYF. CDR3 in DNA: TGTGCCAGCAGTGATAGCAGCCAAGAGACCCAGTACTTC.

The genes are TRBV18 and TRBJ2-2; TRBD2 matches at 10 bases. Losses at the gene ends were 2 bases for V and 4 bases for J; bases not matched to a gene: 4. CDR3 length: 16 residues. The V gene's germline CDR1 is KGHSH and CDR2 LQKENI. The CDR3 region is CASSPISGRATGELFF. The CDR3 coding sequence is TGTGCCAGCTCACCAATAAGCGGGAGGGCCACCGGGGAGCTGTTTTTT. Looking up the rest from reference TRBV18 and TRBJ2-2 gives the full variable domain: NAGVMQNPRHLVRRRGQEARLRCSPMKGHSHVYWYRQLPEEGLKFMVYLQKENIIDESGMPKERFSAEFPKEGPSILRIQQVVRGDSAAYFCASSPISGRATGELFFGEGSRLTVL.

V is TRBV27 and J is TRBJ2-1; the D is unclear. The germline V gene has CDR1 MNHEY and CDR2 SMNVEV (reference sequence). This CDR3 region has 12 residues. Trimming removed 3 bases at V and 8 bases at J, with 8 bases between. The CDR3 DNA reads TGTGCCAGCAGTTTCTTGGGCTATGAGCAGTTCTTC. Its protein is CASSFLGYEQFF.

The rearrangement uses TRBV30 and TRBJ1-2; D unclear. There are 13 residues in the CDR3. CDR1 and CDR2 from the germline V gene are GTSNPN and SVGIG (reference sequence). Trimming removed 0 bases from V and 4 bases from J, with 9 bases in between. CDR3 sequence reads: CAWSVEGGYGYTF. CDR3 coding DNA: TGTGCCTGGAGTGTAGAAGGAGGCTATGGCTACACCTTC.

The chain carries TRBV7-8 and TRBJ2-1; 7 bases map to TRBD2. Trimming removed 8 bases from V and 6 bases from J; junction bases left unmatched: 4. Germline V gene data show CDR1 as SGHVS and CDR2 as FQNEAQ. CDR3 length: 12 residues. CDR3 in amino acids: CASQREFNEQFF. CDR3 in DNA: TGTGCCAGCCAGCGGGAATTCAATGAGCAGTTCTTC.

This chain links TRBV15 with TRBJ2-7, with TRBD1 matching 7 bases. V was pared by 4 bases and J by 2 bases, with 2 bases of the junction left unmatched. The CDR3 is 13 amino acids. Per germline, CDR1 LNHNV and CDR2 YYDKDF (reference sequence). The CDR3 DNA reads as TGTGCCACCAGCAACAGGGGACCCTACGAGCAGTACTTC. Amino acid sequence: CATSNRGPYEQYF. The entire variable domain, with the rest obtained from reference TRBV15 and TRBJ2-7, is as follows: DAMVIQNPRYQVTQFGKPVTLSCSQTLNHNVMYWYQQKSSQAPKLLFHYYDKDFNNEADTPDNFQSRRPNTSFCFLDIRSPGLGDTAMYLCATSNRGPYEQYFGPGTRLTVT.

Note on this clone: At the DNA level, this CDR3 is encoded by other sequences in the same sample as well. Written as DNA, the CDR3 is TGTGCCTGGAGCACAGATAGCAATCAGCCCCAGCATTTT. It encodes CAWSTDSNQPQHF. The V call is TRBV30, the J call TRBJ1-5; D remains ambiguous. The CDR3 consists of 13 residues. Between the trimmed V and J ends, which lost 3 bases and 0 bases, there was a span of 6 bases. Germline CDR1 and CDR2: GTSNPN and SVGIG (reference sequence).